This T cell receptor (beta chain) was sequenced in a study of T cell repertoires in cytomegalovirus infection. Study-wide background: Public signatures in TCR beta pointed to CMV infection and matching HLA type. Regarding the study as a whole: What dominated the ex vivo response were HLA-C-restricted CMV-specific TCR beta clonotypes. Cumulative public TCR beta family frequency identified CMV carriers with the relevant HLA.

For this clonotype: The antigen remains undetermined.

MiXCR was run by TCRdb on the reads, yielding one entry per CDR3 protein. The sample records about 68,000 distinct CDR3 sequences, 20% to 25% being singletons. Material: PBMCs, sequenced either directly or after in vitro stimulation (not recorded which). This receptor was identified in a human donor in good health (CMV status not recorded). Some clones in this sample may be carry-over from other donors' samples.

DNA of the CDR3: TGTGCCAGCAGTTTTGGCCGCAGGGGCAATCAGCCCCAGCATTTT. Protein: CASSFGRRGNQPQHF. V usage is TRBV12-3 or TRBV12-4 and J usage is TRBJ1-5, with a tentative D call TRBD1 (5 bases). The CDR3 loop spans 15 amino acids. Trimming stripped 3 bases from V and 2 bases from J, with 11 bases between.